What follows describes a single T cell receptor beta chain. Its target is not known. This sample is drawn from a study of T cells expressing NK-cell markers. Overall study: Repertoires of TCR beta were obtained from T cells sorted as CD3+CD56+NKG2C+, CD3+CD56+NKG2C- and CD3+CD56-NKG2C+.

Making the TCR beta cDNA relied on 5'RACE template switching with UMIs. From the 5' RACE reads, TCRdb lists one entry per CDR3 protein and no DNA. The repertoire table contains about 460,000 distinct CDR3 sequences. Broader study findings: For a handful of donors, these clonotypes were likewise the leading ones in the CD3+CD56-NKG2C+ fraction. Dominant NKG2C+ clonotype frequencies of about 1.0-8% of CD8+ T cells were measured in several donors.

The origin of this receptor is a woman in her forties or fifties in good health. Sequencing was carried out using blood T cells: a sorted CD56 or NKG2C T cell subset, CD4+ or CD8+ T cells, or bulk PBMC T cells (not recorded which).

The CDR3 loop reads CSVERGEGQYF. J is TRBJ2-7 and V is TRBV29-1; there is no DNA to check the TCRdb D call of TRBD2. This CDR3 contains 11 residues. Germline CDR1 and CDR2: SQVTM and ANQGSEA.